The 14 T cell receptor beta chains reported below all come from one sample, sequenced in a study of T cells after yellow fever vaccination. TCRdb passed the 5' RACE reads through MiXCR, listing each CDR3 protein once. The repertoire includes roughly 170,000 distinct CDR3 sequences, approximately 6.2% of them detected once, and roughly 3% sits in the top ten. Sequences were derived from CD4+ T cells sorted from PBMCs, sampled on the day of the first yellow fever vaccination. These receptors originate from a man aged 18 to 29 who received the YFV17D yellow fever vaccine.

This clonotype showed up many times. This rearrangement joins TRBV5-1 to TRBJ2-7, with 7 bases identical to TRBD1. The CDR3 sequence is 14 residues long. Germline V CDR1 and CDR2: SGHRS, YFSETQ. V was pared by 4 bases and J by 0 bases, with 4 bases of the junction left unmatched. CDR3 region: CASSRQGSSYEQYF. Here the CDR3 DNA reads TGCGCCAGCAGCCGACAGGGTAGCTCCTACGAGCAGTACTTC.

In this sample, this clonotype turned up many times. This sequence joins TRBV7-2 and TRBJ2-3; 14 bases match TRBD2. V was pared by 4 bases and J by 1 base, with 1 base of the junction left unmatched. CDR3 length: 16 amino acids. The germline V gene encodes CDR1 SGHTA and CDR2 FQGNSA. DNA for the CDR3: TGTGCCAGCAGCTCGGGACTAGCGGGGGGCACAGATACGCAGTATTTT. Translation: CASSSGLAGGTDTQYF.

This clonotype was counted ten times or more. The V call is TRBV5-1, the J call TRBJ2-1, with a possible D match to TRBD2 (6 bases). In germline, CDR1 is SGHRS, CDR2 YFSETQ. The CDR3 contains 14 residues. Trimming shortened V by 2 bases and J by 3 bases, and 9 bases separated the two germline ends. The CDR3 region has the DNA TGCGCCAGCAGCTTCGGGGGTGGCTACAATGAGCAGTTCTTC. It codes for CASSFGGGYNEQFF.

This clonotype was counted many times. In nucleotides, the CDR3 is TGCGCCAGCAGCCAAGCTTGGCAGGCCGCAGGTTACATTCAGTACTTC. This gives the protein CASSQAWQAAGYIQYF. V usage is TRBV4-1 and J usage is TRBJ2-4; no reliable D call. The CDR3 is made up of 16 amino acids. V was trimmed by 1 base and J by 8 bases, leaving 18 bases between them. Germline assignment: CDR1 MGHRA and CDR2 YSYEKL.

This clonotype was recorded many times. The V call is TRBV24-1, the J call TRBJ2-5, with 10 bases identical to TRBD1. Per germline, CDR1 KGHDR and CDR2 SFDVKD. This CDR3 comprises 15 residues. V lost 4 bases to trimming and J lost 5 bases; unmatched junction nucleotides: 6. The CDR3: CATSDTGTGEETQYF. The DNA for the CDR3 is TGTGCCACCAGTGACACCGGGACAGGGGAGGAGACCCAGTACTTC.

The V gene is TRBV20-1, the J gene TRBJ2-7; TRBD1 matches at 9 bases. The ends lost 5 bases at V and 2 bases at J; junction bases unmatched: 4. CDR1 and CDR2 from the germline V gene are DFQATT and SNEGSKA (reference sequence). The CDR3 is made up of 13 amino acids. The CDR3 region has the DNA TGCAGTGCTCTCCGGGACAGGGCCTACGAGCAGTACTTC. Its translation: CSALRDRAYEQYF.

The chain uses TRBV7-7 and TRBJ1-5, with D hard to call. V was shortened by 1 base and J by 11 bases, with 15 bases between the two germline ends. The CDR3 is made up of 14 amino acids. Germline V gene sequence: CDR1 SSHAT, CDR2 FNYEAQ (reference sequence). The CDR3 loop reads CASSLGAREGTQHF. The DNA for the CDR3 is TGTGCCAGCAGCTTAGGAGCGCGTGAAGGGACCCAGCATTTT.

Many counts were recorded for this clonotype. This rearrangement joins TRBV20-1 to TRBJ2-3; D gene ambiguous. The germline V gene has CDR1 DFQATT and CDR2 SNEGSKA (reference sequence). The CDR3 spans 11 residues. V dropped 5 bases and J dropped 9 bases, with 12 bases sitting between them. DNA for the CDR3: TGCAGTGCTGACCTAGGGTTGACGCAGTATTTT. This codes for CSADLGLTQYF.

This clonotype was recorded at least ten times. The CDR3 bases are TGTGCCAGCAGTCTCGACCTCTCGTCAGGCGAAGCTTTCTTT. Translating it yields CASSLDLSSGEAFF. The chain carries TRBV12-3 or TRBV12-4 and TRBJ1-1, with D hard to call. The CDR3 is 14 amino acids. Trimming took 5 bases from V and 8 from J, leaving 18 bases between them.

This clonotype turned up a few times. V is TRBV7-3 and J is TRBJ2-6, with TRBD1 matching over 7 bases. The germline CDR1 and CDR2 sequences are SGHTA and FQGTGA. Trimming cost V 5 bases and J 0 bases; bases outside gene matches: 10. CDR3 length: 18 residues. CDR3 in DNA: TGTGCCAGCAGCAGAACCGGGACAGCAAGCTCTGGGGCCAACGTCCTGACTTTC. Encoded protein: CASSRTGTASSGANVLTF.

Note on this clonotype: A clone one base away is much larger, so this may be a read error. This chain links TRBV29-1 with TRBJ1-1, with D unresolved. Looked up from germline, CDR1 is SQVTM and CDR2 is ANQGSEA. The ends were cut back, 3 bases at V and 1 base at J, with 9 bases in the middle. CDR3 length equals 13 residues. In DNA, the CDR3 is TGCAGCGTTGATGCGCACCCGAACACTGAAGCTTTCTTT. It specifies CSVDAHPNTEAFF.

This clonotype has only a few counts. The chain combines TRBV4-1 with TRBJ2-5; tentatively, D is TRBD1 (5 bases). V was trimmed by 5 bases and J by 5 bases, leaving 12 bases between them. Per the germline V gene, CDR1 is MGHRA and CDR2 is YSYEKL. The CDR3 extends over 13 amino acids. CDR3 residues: CASSLQVKETQYF. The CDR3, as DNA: TGCGCCAGCAGCTTACAGGTGAAGGAGACCCAGTACTTC.

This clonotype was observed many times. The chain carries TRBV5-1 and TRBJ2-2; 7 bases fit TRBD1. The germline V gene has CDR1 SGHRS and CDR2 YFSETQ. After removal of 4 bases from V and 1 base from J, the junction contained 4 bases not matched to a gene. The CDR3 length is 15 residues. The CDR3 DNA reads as TGCGCCAGCAGCCATGGGGACAGGAACACCGGGGAGCTGTTTTTT. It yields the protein CASSHGDRNTGELFF.

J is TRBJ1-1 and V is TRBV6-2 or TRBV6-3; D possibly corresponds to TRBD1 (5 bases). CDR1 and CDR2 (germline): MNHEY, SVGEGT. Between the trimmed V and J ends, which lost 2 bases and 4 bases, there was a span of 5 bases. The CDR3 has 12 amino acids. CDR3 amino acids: CASSYGGTEAFF. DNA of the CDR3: TGTGCCAGCAGTTACGGGGGCACTGAAGCTTTCTTT.